This T cell receptor (beta chain) was identified during a study of memory CD4+ T cells and cytomegalovirus serostatus. Background on the study: This sample comes from healthy Belgian adults, fewer than 10 CMV seropositive, approximately 25 seronegative. Study-level findings and limits: A US-trained random forest predicted CMV serostatus with median AUC roughly 0.91.

Profiling relied on immunoSEQ multiplex PCR, and the TCRdb table lists in-frame clones only, not all of them. The table shows tens of thousands of clones, with roughly 78% occurring only once. The sort gate was single viable CD3+CD4+CD8-CD45RO+ cells for memory CD4+ T cells. Serum IgG to CMV pp150, pp28, p38 and p52 defined serostatus. Positive selection with CD4 microbeads enriched total CD4+ T cells. The germline V gene encodes CDR1 SGHRS and CDR2 YFSETQ. The CDR3 runs 16 residues. V lost 2 bases to trimming and J lost 4 bases, with 16 bases between them. Concerning this clone itself: The antigen remains unidentified.

The sequence was obtained from an adult in good health and CMV-seronegative. This chain joins TRBV5-1 and TRBJ2-1; a possible D gene is TRBD2 (6 bases). Source material: memory CD4+ T cells from blood. Written as DNA, the CDR3 is TGCGCCAGCAGCTTAGAGACTAGATTAGATTACAATGAGCAGTTCTTC. This encodes CASSLETRLDYNEQFF.